These T cell receptor beta chains were read from a single sample in a study of blood T cells in healthy people across ages. TCRdb re-derived calls from the 5' RACE reads in MiXCR, one entry per CDR3 protein. This table has just under 750,000 distinct CDR3 sequences, approximately 21% appearing once. Sequencing used blood. The receptor set was obtained from a man in his 70s in good health. Each CDR3 is given with its conserved first and last residue. Fields, in order: J gene, CDR3 length, D gene, clone size, V gene, CDR3 protein, CDR3 DNA. The D gene is left open where the match is weak. Clone sizes are given selectively: once, few, many, or a class where the clone is expanded.

>TRBJ1-5|16|TRBD1|-|TRBV6-6
CASSNTGGNSNQPQHF
TGTGCCAGCAGTAATACAGGGGGCAATAGCAATCAGCCCCAGCATTTT
>TRBJ2-7|14|TRBD1|few|TRBV2
CASSVWQGEGEQYF
TGTGCCAGTAGTGTTTGGCAGGGGGAAGGCGAGCAGTACTTC
>TRBJ2-5|13|-|few|TRBV29-1
CSVEWDQGETQYF
TGCAGCGTTGAATGGGACCAGGGCGAGACCCAGTACTTC
>TRBJ1-1|16|-|-|TRBV2
CASSVRAEIMNTEAFF
TGTGCCAGCAGTGTTAGGGCAGAGATTATGAACACTGAAGCTTTCTTT
>TRBJ1-2|13|-|-|TRBV4-3
CASSQVTSVGYTF
TGCGCCAGCAGCCAAGTTACTTCGGTTGGCTACACCTTC
>TRBJ2-5|15|-|few|TRBV12-3/TRBV12-4
CASSWSGSGQETQYF
TGTGCCAGCAGTTGGTCTGGGAGCGGCCAAGAGACCCAGTACTTC
>TRBJ2-3|16|-|-|TRBV28
CASGNSGFGHTDTQYF
TGTGCCAGCGGGAACTCGGGGTTTGGCCACACAGATACGCAGTATTTT
>TRBJ1-5|15|-|few|TRBV28
CASSFGSNSNQPQHF
TGTGCCAGCAGTTTCGGCAGTAATAGCAATCAGCCCCAGCATTTT
>TRBJ2-5|13|TRBD1|-|TRBV20-1
CSARGTAVETQYF
TGCAGTGCTAGGGGGACAGCCGTAGAGACCCAGTACTTC
>TRBJ2-2|17|-|-|TRBV11-1
CASSLYGVSVNTGELFF
TGTGCCAGCAGCTTATATGGGGTTTCAGTTAACACCGGGGAGCTGTTTTTT
>TRBJ2-5|14|-|-|TRBV9
CASSFAQTSETQYF
TGTGCCAGCAGTTTCGCCCAGACATCGGAGACCCAGTACTTC
>TRBJ2-1|16|-|few|TRBV6-5
CASSYSTAGRDDEQFF
TGTGCCAGCAGTTACTCGACGGCAGGACGTGACGATGAGCAGTTCTTC
>TRBJ1-1|16|-|-|TRBV18
CASSNTGARVNTEAFF
TGTGCCAGCTCAAACACGGGAGCACGTGTGAACACTGAAGCTTTCTTT
>TRBJ1-2|13|-|few|TRBV10-3
CAISESPGDGYTF
TGTGCCATCAGTGAGTCGCCAGGAGATGGCTACACCTTC
>TRBJ2-5|14|TRBD1|once|TRBV7-9
CASSSDRGMETQYF
TGTGCCAGCAGCTCGGACAGGGGTATGGAGACCCAGTACTTC
>TRBJ1-4|14|-|few|TRBV2
CASIGDGENEKLFF
TGTGCCAGCATAGGAGACGGCGAAAATGAAAAACTGTTTTTT
>TRBJ2-1|14|-|-|TRBV4-3
CASGHRDRYNEQFF
TGCGCCAGCGGACACAGGGACCGCTACAATGAGCAGTTCTTC
>TRBJ2-7|15|-|few|TRBV6-5
CASSYSMARAYEQYF
TGTGCCAGCAGTTACTCGATGGCTCGAGCCTACGAGCAGTACTTC
>TRBJ2-5|12|-|few|TRBV30
CAFGLIQETQYF
TGTGCCTTCGGATTAATTCAAGAGACCCAGTACTTC
>TRBJ2-7|14|-|-|TRBV20-1
CSARDPGWPYEQYF
TGCAGTGCTAGAGACCCGGGGTGGCCCTACGAGCAGTACTTC
>TRBJ1-2|12|-|-|TRBV28
CASSLSSCGYTF
TGTGCCAGCAGTTTATCCTCCTGTGGCTACACCTTC
>TRBJ2-2|15|-|few|TRBV4-1
CASSQDGANTGELFF
TGCGCCAGCAGCCAAGACGGAGCGAACACCGGGGAGCTGTTTTTT
>TRBJ2-3|12|-|-|TRBV12-3/TRBV12-4
CASSLQLDTQYF
TGTGCCAGCAGTCTCCAGCTGGATACGCAGTATTTT
>TRBJ2-5|16|TRBD2|-|TRBV7-7
CASSYRTSGSRETQYF
TGTGCCAGCAGCTATCGGACTAGCGGGAGCAGAGAGACCCAGTACTTC
>TRBJ1-5|15|-|-|TRBV4-3
CASRLFNRGDQPQHF
TGCGCCAGCCGATTATTCAACAGAGGCGATCAGCCCCAGCATTTT
>TRBJ1-1|13|-|few|TRBV18
CASSIDSSTEAFF
TGTGCCAGCTCAATCGACAGCTCCACTGAAGCTTTCTTT
>TRBJ1-6|15|TRBD1|few|TRBV20-1
CSATKQGAGNSPLHF
TGCAGTGCTACCAAACAGGGGGCAGGTAATTCACCCCTCCACTTT
>TRBJ2-5|17|TRBD2|-|TRBV10-2
CASSESALAGGGETQYF
TGCGCCAGCAGTGAGTCAGCCTTGGCGGGGGGCGGAGAGACCCAGTACTTC
>TRBJ1-6|16|TRBD1|-|TRBV12-3/TRBV12-4
CASRAGGGSYNSPLHF
TGTGCCAGCAGAGCAGGGGGCGGCTCCTATAATTCACCCCTCCACTTT
>TRBJ1-2|14|-|few|TRBV10-2
CASSVRALNYGYTF
TGCGCCAGCAGTGTACGGGCCCTCAACTATGGCTACACCTTC
>TRBJ2-7|13|-|many|TRBV12-3/TRBV12-4
CASEGVIDHEQYF
TGTGCCAGCGAGGGGGTAATAGACCACGAGCAGTACTTC
>TRBJ1-4|20|TRBD1|few|TRBV4-1
CASSQDHSGQGYSQGEKLFF
TGCGCCAGCAGCCAAGATCATTCGGGACAGGGTTATAGTCAAGGTGAAAAACTGTTTTTT
>TRBJ1-1|12|-|few|TRBV10-3
CASGLMNTEAFF
TGTGCCTCGGGGCTTATGAACACTGAAGCTTTCTTT
>TRBJ2-5|13|TRBD1|-|TRBV6-1
CASSDRGKETQYF
TGTGCCAGCAGTGACAGGGGGAAAGAGACCCAGTACTTC
>TRBJ2-7|13|-|once|TRBV6-1
CASRPYRRYEQYF
TGTGCCAGCAGGCCATACAGAAGGTACGAGCAGTACTTC
>TRBJ2-3|15|TRBD2|-|TRBV7-8
CASSLELAGPGSQYF
TGTGCCAGCAGCTTAGAACTAGCGGGACCTGGATCGCAGTATTTT
>TRBJ1-2|13|-|-|TRBV6-5
CASSAGPAWGYTF
TGTGCCAGCAGTGCCGGGCCCGCATGGGGCTACACCTTC
>TRBJ2-3|15|TRBD2|-|TRBV7-2
CASTQRASGFNTQYF
TGTGCCAGCACCCAACGGGCTAGCGGATTCAATACGCAGTATTTT
>TRBJ1-1|15|TRBD1|-|TRBV5-1
CASSPRQGKGTEAFF
TGCGCCAGCAGCCCCCGACAGGGGAAGGGAACTGAAGCTTTCTTT
>TRBJ1-1|14|-|-|TRBV5-1
CASSPGAGGTEAFF
TGCGCCAGCAGCCCGGGCGCCGGGGGCACTGAAGCTTTCTTT
>TRBJ2-5|14|-|-|TRBV5-1
CASSLHDTQETQYF
TGCGCCAGCAGCTTACATGACACCCAAGAGACCCAGTACTTC
>TRBJ2-3|16|TRBD2|few|TRBV5-1
CASSLALRGYTDTQYF
TGCGCCAGCAGCTTGGCCTTGCGGGGGTACACAGATACGCAGTATTTT
>TRBJ2-1|17|-|few|TRBV18
CTSSPPVRTGLRNEQFF
TGTACCAGCTCACCACCTGTCAGAACAGGGTTACGGAATGAGCAGTTCTTC
>TRBJ1-2|12|-|few|TRBV29-1
CSGVQEPYGYTF
TGCAGCGGGGTACAGGAACCCTATGGCTACACCTTC
>TRBJ1-2|13|-|-|TRBV20-1
CSARDQPGFGYTF
TGCAGTGCTAGAGATCAGCCAGGGTTTGGCTACACCTTC
>TRBJ1-1|13|TRBD1|few|TRBV5-1
CASSLGGQAEAFF
TGCGCCAGCAGCTTGGGAGGACAGGCTGAAGCTTTCTTT
>TRBJ1-2|15|-|-|TRBV6-2/TRBV6-3
CASSYEWDIVYGYTF
TGTGCCAGCAGTTACGAGTGGGACATTGTCTATGGCTACACCTTC